The rows below give T cell receptor beta chains drawn from one sample of a study of vaccination effects on CD4 cells after COVID-19. Only in-frame clones appear in the TCRdb table, and some are missing; sequencing was by immunoSEQ multiplex PCR. Of around 33,000 clones in the sample, more than 55% were seen once. These TCRs are of unknown antigen specificity. Sequenced here: CD4+ T cells from PBMCs cultured with SARS-CoV-2 spike peptides, sampled after COVID-19 vaccination. The receptors come from a human donor who received a COVID-19 vaccine. CDR3s include the opening cysteine and the closing phenylalanine or tryptophan. Fields, in order: clone size, D gene, V gene, J gene, CDR3 protein, CDR3 DNA. A D gene is named only where the DNA matches it firmly. Only part of the rows carry a size: once, few, many, or a class if the clone is expanded.

.,TRBD1,TRBV6-5,TRBJ2-7,CASSPGTGGISEQYF,TGTGCCAGCAGCCCCGGGACAGGGGGAATTTCGGAGCAGTACTTC
.,.,TRBV10-3,TRBJ1-2,CAISESIQGYTF,TGTGCCATCAGTGAGTCGATTCAGGGCTACACCTTC
once,.,TRBV21-1,TRBJ1-6,CASSLHRGLNHSPLHF,TGTGCCAGCAGCCTGCACAGGGGTCTGAATCACTCACCCCTCCACTTT
.,.,TRBV12-3/TRBV12-4,TRBJ2-3,CASSPSRDTQYF,TGTGCCAGCAGCCCCAGCCGGGATACGCAGTATTTT
once,.,TRBV13,TRBJ2-7,CASSFGGFNEQYF,TGTGCCAGCAGCTTTGGAGGGTTTAACGAGCAGTACTTC
.,.,TRBV5-4,TRBJ2-5,CASSLRGGEGGTQYF,TGTGCCAGCAGCTTAAGAGGGGGCGAGGGGGGGACCCAGTACTTC
few,.,TRBV9,TRBJ2-3,CASSLRDSTDTQYF,TGTGCCAGCAGCCTGCGGGACTCCACAGATACGCAGTATTTT
.,.,TRBV10-1,TRBJ1-1,CASSYLQERGPTEAFF,TGCGCCAGCAGTTACCTTCAGGAGCGAGGCCCCACTGAAGCTTTCTTT
once,TRBD2,TRBV5-1,TRBJ2-7,CASSLGYAGGIYEQYF,TGCGCCAGCAGCTTGGGATACGCGGGGGGCATCTACGAGCAGTACTTC
.,.,TRBV5-4,TRBJ2-7,CASSFELSEQYF,TGTGCCAGCAGCTTCGAATTGAGCGAGCAGTACTTC
few,TRBD1,TRBV5-1,TRBJ1-1,CASSPRTGTPEAFF,TGCGCCAGCAGCCCGAGGACAGGGACGCCTGAAGCTTTCTTT